This T cell receptor (beta chain) came from a study of blood T cell repertoires in COVID-19. Study at large: From T cells, B-cell-depleted T cells, or PBMCs came the material, which was cDNA or gDNA.

The CDR3 is 17 residues long. In the original analysis: Estimation of nucleated cell counts relied on the amplification of reference gene primers. The method was immunoSEQ multiplex PCR; TCRdb's version includes in-frame clones alone and lacks a portion of them. The D gene and trimming were derived from the DNA, and the V and J assignments and clone size from that table. This table holds some 460,000 clones, approximately 90% found once. This TCR came from a woman aged 30 to 39 with acute or convalescent COVID-19. This sequence joins TRBV21-1 and TRBJ2-5; the table's TRBD2 call for D was not verified on the DNA. TRBV21-1 is reported as a pseudogene. The sequencing input was peripheral blood. The CDR3 sequence is CASSKRRVRGAQETQYF. The CDR3 DNA follows: TGTGCCAGCAGCAAAAGGCGGGTGCGGGGGGCCCAAGAGACCCAGTACTTC.